The present TCR beta chain was sequenced within a study of T cells in Graves' hyperthyroidism and ophthalmopathy. Amplification targeted TCR beta CDR3 regions from RNA transcripts. HTBI primers were used for first-round RT-PCR of the TCR CDR3. TCRdb itself ran the multiplex PCR reads through MiXCR, one entry per CDR3 protein. Of 650,000 to 800,000 distinct CDR3 sequences listed, 45% are singletons. CDR1 is SNHLY and CDR2 is FYNNEI in the germline V gene. The CDR3 runs 13 residues. V was pared by 6 bases and J by 2 bases, with 11 bases between. The rearrangement links TRBV2 to TRBJ2-7, with D maybe TRBD2 (6 bases). Sequences were obtained from peripheral blood or thyroid tissue (not recorded which). The sequence derives from an adult man with Graves' disease, either hyperthyroidism or ophthalmopathy (not recorded which). CDR3 in DNA: TGTGCCAGCAGGGGGACTGCCGCCTACGAGCAGTACTTC. This codes for CASRGTAAYEQYF.